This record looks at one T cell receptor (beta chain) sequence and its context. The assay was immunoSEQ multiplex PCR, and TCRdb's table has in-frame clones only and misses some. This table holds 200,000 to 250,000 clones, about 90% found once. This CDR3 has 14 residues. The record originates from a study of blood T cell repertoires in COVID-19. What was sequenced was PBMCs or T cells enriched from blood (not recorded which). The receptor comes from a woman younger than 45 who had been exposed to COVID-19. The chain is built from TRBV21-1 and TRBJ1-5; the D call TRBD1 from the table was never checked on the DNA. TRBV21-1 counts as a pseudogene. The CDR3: CASTRDREEQPQHF. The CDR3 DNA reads TGTGCCAGCACCCGGGACAGGGAGGAACAGCCCCAGCATTTT.